This T cell receptor beta chain was profiled in a study of T-cell reconstitution after alpha-beta-depleted transplantation in children. Unique molecular identifiers were incorporated into the prepared TCRbeta library. TCRdb re-called the PCR reads with MiXCR, one entry per CDR3 protein. The sample carries approximately 800,000 distinct CDR3 sequences, less than 20% recorded once. The CDR3 totals 13 residues. Unmatched junction bases numbered 2, after V lost 5 bases and J lost 0 bases. Germline values: CDR1 SGHRS, CDR2 YFSETQ. With respect to this clonotype: Its antigen remains unidentified.

Points from the study as a whole: Diversity and T-cell counts at one year after transplant derived mostly from new T cells. Surviving thymic progenitors and recipient T cells were the source of high TCRbeta diversity at day 60 in some patients. Approximately two months post-transplant, alpha-beta T cells reportedly originated from several hundred expanded graft clones.

This TCR was sampled from a male patient younger than 18 who had a stem cell transplant for acute lymphoblastic leukemia, so the T cells may come from the graft donor. The chain recombines TRBV5-1 with TRBJ2-7; 7 positions agree with TRBD2. The sequences come from PBMCs, mostly from graft donor cells, collected 360 days after TCRalphabeta/CD19-depleted stem cell transplant. The CDR3 spells CASRWDYSYEQYF. In DNA form, the CDR3 reads TGCGCCAGCAGGTGGGACTACTCCTACGAGCAGTACTTC. The complete variable domain, with remaining parts taken from reference TRBV5-1 and TRBJ2-7, reads KAGVTQTPRYLIKTRGQQVTLSCSPISGHRSVSWYQQTPGQGLQFLFEYFSETQRNKGNFPGRFSGRQFSNSRSEMNVSTLELGDSALYLCASRWDYSYEQYFGPGTRLTVT.